These T cell receptor beta chains were read from a single sample in a study of high-grade serous ovarian cancer treatment subgroups. The method was immunoSEQ multiplex PCR; TCRdb's version includes in-frame clones alone and lacks a portion of them. The profile shows about 16,000 clones, roughly 70% of them singletons. Sequenced: tumor tissue. The source is a human donor with high-grade serous ovarian cancer. Both conserved end residues are part of each CDR3. Each record gives: J gene, CDR3 length, clone size, D gene, V gene, CDR3 DNA, CDR3 protein. The D gene is left open where the match is weak. Only part of the rows carry a size: once, few, many, or a class if the clone is expanded.

TRBJ2-5,15,.,.,TRBV7-2,TGTGCCAGCAGCTTAGATAGTCGTCGTGCCGGGACCCAGTACTTC,CASSLDSRRAGTQYF
TRBJ1-1,14,.,.,TRBV7-9,TGTGCCAGCAGTCTGTCCCGAATGAACACTGAAGCTTTCTTT,CASSLSRMNTEAFF
TRBJ2-2,15,.,.,TRBV7-9,TGTGCCAGCAGCCCGAGCGGCGCGTCGAACGGGGAGCTGTTTTTT,CASSPSGASNGELFF
TRBJ1-2,14,few,TRBD1,TRBV6-1,TGTGCCAGCTCTTGGCAGGGGGCAAGGGATGGCTACACCTTC,CASSWQGARDGYTF
TRBJ2-5,15,.,TRBD2,TRBV30,TGTGCCTGGGGTCCATCTTTGCTAGCGGGGGGACCGGAGTACTTC,CAWGPSLLAGGPEYF
TRBJ2-5,14,.,.,TRBV7-2,TGTGCCAGCAGCTTAGTTGCAGGGTGGGAGACCCAGTACTTC,CASSLVAGWETQYF
TRBJ2-5,14,.,.,TRBV14,TGTGCCAGCAGCCAAGATCTGAGAAGGGAGACCCAGTACTTC,CASSQDLRRETQYF
TRBJ2-7,13,.,.,TRBV6-5,TGTGCCAGCAGTTACGGAGGGTCCTACGAGCAGTACTTC,CASSYGGSYEQYF
TRBJ2-5,14,.,.,TRBV9,TGTGCCAGCAGCGTAGGTCTAGAGAGACCTGTCCAGTACTTC,CASSVGLERPVQYF
TRBJ1-6,15,.,.,TRBV6-6,TGTGCCAGCAGTTACTCCCCAGGGTCGAATTCACCCCTCCACTTT,CASSYSPGSNSPLHF
TRBJ2-1,16,once,TRBD2,TRBV7-3,TGTGCCAGCAGCCCCAGGCTAGCGGGGGGTTACAATGAGCAGTTCTTC,CASSPRLAGGYNEQFF
TRBJ1-6,17,.,.,TRBV4-2,TGTGCCAGCAGCCAAGGGGGGGGCGCACTAATCAATTCACCCCTCCACTTT,CASSQGGGALINSPLHF
TRBJ1-1,14,few,.,TRBV7-9,TGTGCCAGCAGCTTAGTGGGAGGGGGACCTGAAGCTTTCTTT,CASSLVGGGPEAFF
TRBJ1-1,16,.,TRBD1,TRBV4-3,TGCGCCAGCAGCCAAGATCCCCGGGACAGGAGAAATGAAGCTTTCTTT,CASSQDPRDRRNEAFF
TRBJ2-7,15,.,TRBD1,TRBV9,TGTGCCAGCAGCGTAGGTGGACAGGGGAACTACGAGCAGTACTTC,CASSVGGQGNYEQYF
TRBJ1-3,15,few,TRBD1,TRBV6-5,TGTGCCAGCAGCCCTGGGACAGGGGCTGGAAACACCATATATTTT,CASSPGTGAGNTIYF
TRBJ2-7,15,.,.,TRBV7-2,TGTGCCAGCAGCTTAAGAGAGACAGGAGTCTACGAGCAGTACTTC,CASSLRETGVYEQYF
TRBJ2-2,17,.,.,TRBV7-9,TGTGCCAGCAGCTTAGGCTCCGGGACTTCTGTGACCGGGGAGCTGTTTTTT,CASSLGSGTSVTGELFF
TRBJ1-2,15,.,.,TRBV6-5,TGTGCCAGCAAGGGATCTGAGACAGCTAACTATGGCTACACCTTC,CASKGSETANYGYTF
TRBJ2-5,15,.,.,TRBV27,TGTGCCAGCAGTTTCACGGGGACCTGGGGGGAGACCCAGTACTTC,CASSFTGTWGETQYF
TRBJ2-2,15,.,TRBD2,TRBV27,TGTGCCAGCAGTTTATCCGGGGGGAGGACCGGGGAGCTGTTTTTT,CASSLSGGRTGELFF
TRBJ2-1,12,.,.,TRBV5-1,TGCGCCAGCAGCTTGGTCGGGTATGAGCAGTTCTTC,CASSLVGYEQFF
TRBJ1-2,13,.,.,TRBV19,TGTGCCAGTACTCAGACAGAAAACTATGGCTACACCTTC,CASTQTENYGYTF
TRBJ2-7,16,once,.,TRBV7-9,TGTGCCAGCAGCTTAGGAGGAACTACTGCAGGGTGGGAGCAGTACTTC,CASSLGGTTAGWEQYF
TRBJ2-7,13,medium-sized,TRBD1,TRBV5-1,TGCGCCAGCAACAGAGGCAGGGGGATCGAGCAGTACTTC,CASNRGRGIEQYF
TRBJ1-1,13,few,.,TRBV5-6,TGTGCCAGCAGCTTCCGGGTGAGCACTGAAGCTTTCTTT,CASSFRVSTEAFF
TRBJ2-1,14,.,.,TRBV4-3,TGCGCCAGCAGCCAAGATTGGCGGTCGCGTGAGCAGTTCTTC,CASSQDWRSREQFF
TRBJ2-7,13,.,.,TRBV5-1,TGCGCCAGCAGCTGGACAGCGACCTACGAGCAGTACTTC,CASSWTATYEQYF
TRBJ1-5,13,.,.,TRBV19,TGTGCCAGTAGATGGGACCGAAATCAGCCCCAGCATTTT,CASRWDRNQPQHF
TRBJ1-2,13,.,.,TRBV21-1,TGTGCCAGCAGCAACTACCCTACGAGTAGCAACACCTTC,CASSNYPTSSNTF
TRBJ2-6,14,.,.,TRBV14,TGTGCCAGCAGCCAAGTGGTTGGGGCCAACGTCCTGACTTTC,CASSQVVGANVLTF
TRBJ2-3,16,.,.,TRBV7-8,TGTGCCAGCAGCTTAAGGGAAGGTTCCTTCACAGATACGCAGTATTTT,CASSLREGSFTDTQYF
TRBJ1-2,18,.,.,TRBV6-1,TGTGCCAGCAGTGCGAATATCTTCGGGGGGGGGACGAACTATGGCTACACCTTC,CASSANIFGGGTNYGYTF
TRBJ1-2,12,.,.,TRBV28,TGTGCCAGCAGTGAACCAGGGCGGGGCTACACCTTC,CASSEPGRGYTF
TRBJ2-1,14,.,TRBD1,TRBV7-6,TGTGCCAGCAGCTTTCAGGGGGCCTACAATGAGCAGTTCTTC,CASSFQGAYNEQFF
TRBJ2-5,15,once,TRBD2,TRBV4-2,TGTGCCAGCAGCCCCCGACTAGCGGGGATAGAGACCCAGTACTTC,CASSPRLAGIETQYF
TRBJ1-2,15,.,TRBD1,TRBV6-6,TGTGCCAGCAGTTACTCGACAGGGCCCTTGGGCGGCTACACCTTC,CASSYSTGPLGGYTF
TRBJ1-3,16,.,.,TRBV5-6,TGTGCCAGCAGCTTGGTGGGCCAGGAGGCCGGGAACACCATATATTTT,CASSLVGQEAGNTIYF
TRBJ2-6,18,.,.,TRBV4-3,TGCGCCAGCAGCCAAGAGACTGGTTACAGCTCTGGGGCCAACGTCTTGACTTTC,CASSQETGYSSGANVLTF
TRBJ1-4,14,.,TRBD1,TRBV5-1,TGCGCCAGCAGCTCGGCAGGGGGTTATGAAAAACTGTTTTTT,CASSSAGGYEKLFF
TRBJ2-7,13,.,.,TRBV4-2,TGTGCCAGCAGCCAAGCAGAGGACTACGAGCAGTACTTC,CASSQAEDYEQYF